A selection of T cell receptor beta chains follows, all from one sample in a study of blood T cell repertoires in COVID-19. Clones were read by immunoSEQ multiplex PCR, and TCRdb kept only the in-frame ones, dropping some. The sample holds approximately 440,000 clones, roughly 91% seen once. The specimen sequenced was PBMCs or T cells enriched from blood (not recorded which). The receptors here all came from a young man who had recovered from COVID-19. Both conserved end residues are part of each CDR3. A D gene is named only where the DNA matches it firmly.

d_gene	j_gene	v_gene	CDR3aa	CDR3nt
TRBD2	TRBJ2-3	TRBV19	CASSRTSRFTDTQYF	TGTGCCAGTAGTAGGACTAGCCGCTTCACAGATACGCAGTATTTT
TRBD1	TRBJ1-3	TRBV9	CASSTSMNRGSGNTIYF	TGTGCCAGCAGCACCAGCATGAACAGGGGCTCCGGAAACACCATATATTTT
TRBD2	TRBJ2-2	TRBV2	CASGASGRTTGELFF	TGTGCCAGCGGGGCTAGCGGGAGGACCACCGGGGAGCTGTTTTTT
NA	TRBJ1-5	TRBV7-8	CASSLQEVQPQHF	TGTGCCAGCAGCTTACAGGAAGTTCAGCCCCAGCATTTT
NA	TRBJ2-7	TRBV21-1	CASSKDRSSYEQYF	TGTGCCAGCAGCAAGGACAGGAGCTCCTACGAGCAGTACTTC
TRBD1	TRBJ2-7	TRBV18	CASSPDRDEQYF	TGTGCCAGCTCTCCCGACAGGGACGAGCAGTACTTC
NA	TRBJ2-7	TRBV5-8	CASSLSSAYEQYF	TGTGCCAGCAGCTTGTCTTCCGCCTACGAGCAGTACTTC
NA	TRBJ1-1	TRBV6-5	CASSYLTTGGTEAFF	TGTGCCAGCAGTTATTTAACCACGGGTGGGACTGAAGCTTTCTTT
TRBD1	TRBJ1-6	TRBV5-1	CASSADRTYSPLHF	TGCGCCAGCAGCGCGGACAGGACTTATTCACCCCTCCACTTT
TRBD1	TRBJ1-1	TRBV13	CASSYPSRGQNTEAFF	TGTGCCAGCAGCTACCCCTCCAGGGGGCAGAACACTGAAGCTTTCTTT
NA	TRBJ1-3	TRBV15	CATSRPRSGNTIYF	TGTGCCACCAGCAGACCGCGCTCTGGAAACACCATATATTTT
TRBD1	TRBJ1-2	TRBV5-1	CASSSRRGPSNYGYTF	TGCGCCAGCAGCTCTCGCAGGGGGCCCAGTAACTATGGCTACACCTTC
TRBD1	TRBJ1-2	TRBV15	CATSRDRQGARYGYTF	TGTGCCACCAGCAGAGACCGACAGGGGGCGCGGTATGGCTACACCTTC
TRBD2	TRBJ2-5	TRBV28	CASRGGIWETQYF	TGTGCCAGCAGGGGAGGGATTTGGGAGACCCAGTACTTC
TRBD1	TRBJ1-4	TRBV7-2	CASSEADRGREKLFF	TGTGCCAGCAGCGAAGCTGACAGGGGGCGTGAAAAACTGTTTTTT
NA	TRBJ2-7	TRBV12-3/TRBV12-4	CASSLKGLGEQYF	TGTGCCAGCAGTTTAAAGGGGCTCGGGGAGCAGTACTTC
NA	TRBJ1-2	TRBV28	CASSSSGLSYGYTF	TGTGCCAGCAGTTCGTCAGGGCTAAGCTATGGCTACACCTTC
NA	TRBJ1-3	TRBV30	CAWTAGQLGNTIYF	TGTGCCTGGACCGCTGGACAGCTTGGAAACACCATATATTTT
NA	TRBJ1-6	TRBV5-1	CASSLPGAVNSPLHF	TGCGCCAGCAGCTTGCCAGGGGCTGTGAATTCACCCCTCCACTTT
NA	TRBJ1-4	TRBV19	CASSMDSVREKLFF	TGTGCCAGTAGTATGGACAGTGTCCGTGAAAAACTGTTTTTT